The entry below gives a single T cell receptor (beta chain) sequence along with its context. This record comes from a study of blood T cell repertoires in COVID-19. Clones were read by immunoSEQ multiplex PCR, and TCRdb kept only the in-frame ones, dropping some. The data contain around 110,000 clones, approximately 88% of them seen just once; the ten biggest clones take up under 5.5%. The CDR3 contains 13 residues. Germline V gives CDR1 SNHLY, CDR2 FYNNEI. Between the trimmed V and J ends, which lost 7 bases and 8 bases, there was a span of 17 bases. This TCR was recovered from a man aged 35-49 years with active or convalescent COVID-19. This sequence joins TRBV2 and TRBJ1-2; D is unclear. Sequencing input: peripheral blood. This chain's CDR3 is CASIESGSRGYTF. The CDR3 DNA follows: TGTGCCAGCATCGAGTCGGGGTCTCGGGGCTACACCTTC.